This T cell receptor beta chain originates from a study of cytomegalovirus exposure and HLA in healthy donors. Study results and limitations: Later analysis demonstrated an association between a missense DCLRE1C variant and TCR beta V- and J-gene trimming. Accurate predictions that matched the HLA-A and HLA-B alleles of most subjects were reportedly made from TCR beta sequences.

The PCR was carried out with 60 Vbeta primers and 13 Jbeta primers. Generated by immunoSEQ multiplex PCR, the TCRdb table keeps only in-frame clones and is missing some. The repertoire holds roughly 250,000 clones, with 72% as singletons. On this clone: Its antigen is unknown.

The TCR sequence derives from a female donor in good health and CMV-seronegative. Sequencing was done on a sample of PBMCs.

CDR3 protein: CASSETAYGYTF. As DNA, the CDR3 is TGTGCCAGCAGTGAGACAGCCTATGGCTACACCTTC. The rearrangement joins TRBV2 to TRBJ1-2, with TRBD1 as a possible D gene (5 bases). This CDR3 is built from 12 residues. The germline CDR1 and CDR2 sequences are SNHLY and FYNNEI. The ends were cut back, 3 bases at V and 4 bases at J, with 6 bases in the middle.